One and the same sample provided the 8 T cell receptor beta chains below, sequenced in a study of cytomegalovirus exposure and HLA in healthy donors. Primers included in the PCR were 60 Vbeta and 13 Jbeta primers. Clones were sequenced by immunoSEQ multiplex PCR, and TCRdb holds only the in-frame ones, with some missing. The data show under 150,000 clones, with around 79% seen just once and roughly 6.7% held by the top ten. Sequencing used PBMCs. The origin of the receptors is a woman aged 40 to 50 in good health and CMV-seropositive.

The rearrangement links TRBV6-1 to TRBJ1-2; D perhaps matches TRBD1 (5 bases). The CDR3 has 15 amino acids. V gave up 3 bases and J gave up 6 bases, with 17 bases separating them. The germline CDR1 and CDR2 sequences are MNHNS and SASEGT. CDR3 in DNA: TGTGCCAGCAGTGAGTACCCCTCAGGGAGGGATGGCTACACCTTC. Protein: CASSEYPSGRDGYTF.

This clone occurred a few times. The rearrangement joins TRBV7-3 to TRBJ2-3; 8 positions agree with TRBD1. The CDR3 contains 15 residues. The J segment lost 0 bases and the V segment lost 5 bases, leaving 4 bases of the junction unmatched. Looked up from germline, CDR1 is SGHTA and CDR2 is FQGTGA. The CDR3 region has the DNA TGTGCCAGCAGCCGGACAGGGTTCAGCACAGATACGCAGTATTTT. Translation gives CASSRTGFSTDTQYF.

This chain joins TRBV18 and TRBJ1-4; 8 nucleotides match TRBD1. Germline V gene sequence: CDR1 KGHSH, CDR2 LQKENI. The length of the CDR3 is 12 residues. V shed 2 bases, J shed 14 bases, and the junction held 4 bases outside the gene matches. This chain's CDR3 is CASSPRGTGLFF. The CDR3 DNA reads TGTGCCAGCTCACCAAGGGGGACAGGCCTGTTTTTT.

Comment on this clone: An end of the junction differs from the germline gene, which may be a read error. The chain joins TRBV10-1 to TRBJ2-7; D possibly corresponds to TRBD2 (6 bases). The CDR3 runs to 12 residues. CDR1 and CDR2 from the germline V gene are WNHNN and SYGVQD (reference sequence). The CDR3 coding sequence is TGTGCCATGAGGGACTTCACATACGAGCAGTACTTC. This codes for CAMRDFTYEQYF.

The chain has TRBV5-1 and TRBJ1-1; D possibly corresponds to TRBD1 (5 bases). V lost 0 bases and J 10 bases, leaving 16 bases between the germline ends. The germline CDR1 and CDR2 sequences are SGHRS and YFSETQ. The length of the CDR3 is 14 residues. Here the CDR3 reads CASSLAVGPGGAFF. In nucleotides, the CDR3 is TGCGCCAGCAGCTTGGCCGTGGGGCCCGGGGGAGCTTTCTTT. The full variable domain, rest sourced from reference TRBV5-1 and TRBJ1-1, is KAGVTQTPRYLIKTRGQQVTLSCSPISGHRSVSWYQQTPGQGLQFLFEYFSETQRNKGNFPGRFSGRQFSNSRSEMNVSTLELGDSALYLCASSLAVGPGGAFFGQGTRLTVV.

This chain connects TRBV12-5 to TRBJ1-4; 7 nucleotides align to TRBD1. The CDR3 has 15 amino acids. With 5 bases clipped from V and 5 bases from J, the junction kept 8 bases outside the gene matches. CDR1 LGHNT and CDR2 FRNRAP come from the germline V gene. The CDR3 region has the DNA TGTGCTAGTGGTCCGGGGACAGCCTCCAATGAAAAACTGTTTTTT. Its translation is CASGPGTASNEKLFF.

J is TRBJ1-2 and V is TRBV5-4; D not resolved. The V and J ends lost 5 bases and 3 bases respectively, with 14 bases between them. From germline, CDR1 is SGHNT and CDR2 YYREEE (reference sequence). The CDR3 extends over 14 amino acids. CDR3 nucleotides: TGTGCCAGCAGTGAGAGGGTTGGATACTATGGCTACACCTTC. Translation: CASSERVGYYGYTF.

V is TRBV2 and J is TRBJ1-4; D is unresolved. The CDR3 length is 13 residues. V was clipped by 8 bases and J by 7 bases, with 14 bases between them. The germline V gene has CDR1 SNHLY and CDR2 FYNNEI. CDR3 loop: CASQERVREKLFF. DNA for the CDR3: TGTGCCAGCCAGGAGAGGGTTCGTGAAAAACTGTTTTTT.